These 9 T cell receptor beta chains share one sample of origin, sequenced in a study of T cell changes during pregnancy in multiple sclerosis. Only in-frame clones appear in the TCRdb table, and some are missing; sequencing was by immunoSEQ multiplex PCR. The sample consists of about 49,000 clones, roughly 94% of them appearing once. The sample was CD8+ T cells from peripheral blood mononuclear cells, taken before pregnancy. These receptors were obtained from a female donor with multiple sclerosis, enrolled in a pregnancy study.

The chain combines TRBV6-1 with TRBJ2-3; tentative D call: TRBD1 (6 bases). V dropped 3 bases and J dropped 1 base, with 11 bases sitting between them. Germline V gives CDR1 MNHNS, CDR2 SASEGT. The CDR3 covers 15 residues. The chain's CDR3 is CASSEVAGGTDTQYF. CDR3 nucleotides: TGTGCCAGCAGTGAGGTTGCAGGGGGCACAGATACGCAGTATTTT.

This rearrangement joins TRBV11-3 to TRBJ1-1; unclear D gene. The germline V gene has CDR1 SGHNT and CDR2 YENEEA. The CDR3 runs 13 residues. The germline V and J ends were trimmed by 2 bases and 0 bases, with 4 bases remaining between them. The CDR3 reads CASSLSVNTEAFF. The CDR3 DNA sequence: TGTGCCAGCAGCTTATCCGTGAACACTGAAGCTTTCTTT.

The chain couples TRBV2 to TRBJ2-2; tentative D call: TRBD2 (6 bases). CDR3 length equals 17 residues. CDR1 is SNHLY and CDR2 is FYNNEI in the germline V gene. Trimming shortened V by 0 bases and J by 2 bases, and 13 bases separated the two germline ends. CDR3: CASSEAVPSANTGELFF. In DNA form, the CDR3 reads TGTGCCAGCAGTGAAGCGGTCCCTAGCGCTAACACCGGGGAGCTGTTTTTT.

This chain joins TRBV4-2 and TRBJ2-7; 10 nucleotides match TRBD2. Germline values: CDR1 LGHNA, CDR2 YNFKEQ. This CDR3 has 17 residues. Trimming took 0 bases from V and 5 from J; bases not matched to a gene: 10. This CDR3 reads CASSQDLSSGSLDEQYF. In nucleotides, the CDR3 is TGTGCCAGCAGCCAAGATTTGTCTAGCGGGAGCTTAGACGAGCAGTACTTC.

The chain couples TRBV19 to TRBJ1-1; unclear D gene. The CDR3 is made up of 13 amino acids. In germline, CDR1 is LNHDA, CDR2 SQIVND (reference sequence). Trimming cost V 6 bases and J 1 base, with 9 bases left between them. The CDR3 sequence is CASRLSGNTEAFF. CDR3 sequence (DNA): TGTGCCAGTAGGCTTTCAGGGAACACTGAAGCTTTCTTT. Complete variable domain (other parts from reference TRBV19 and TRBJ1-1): DGGITQSPKYLFRKEGQNVTLSCEQNLNHDAMYWYRQDPGQGLRLIYYSQIVNDFQKGDIAEGYSVSREKKESFPLTVTSAQKNPTAFYLCASRLSGNTEAFFGQGTRLTVV.

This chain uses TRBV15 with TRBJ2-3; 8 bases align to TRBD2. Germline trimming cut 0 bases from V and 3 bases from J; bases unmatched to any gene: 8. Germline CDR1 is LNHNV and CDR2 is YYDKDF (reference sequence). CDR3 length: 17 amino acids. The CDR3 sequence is CATSRDTPGLGTDTQYF. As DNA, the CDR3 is TGTGCCACCAGCAGAGATACGCCGGGACTAGGGACAGATACGCAGTATTTT.

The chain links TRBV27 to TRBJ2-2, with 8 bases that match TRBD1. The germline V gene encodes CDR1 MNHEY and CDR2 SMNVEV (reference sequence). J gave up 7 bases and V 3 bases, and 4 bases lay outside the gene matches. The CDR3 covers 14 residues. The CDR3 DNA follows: TGTGCCAGCAGTTTTCAGGGGGCGGTCGGGGAGCTGTTTTTT. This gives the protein CASSFQGAVGELFF.

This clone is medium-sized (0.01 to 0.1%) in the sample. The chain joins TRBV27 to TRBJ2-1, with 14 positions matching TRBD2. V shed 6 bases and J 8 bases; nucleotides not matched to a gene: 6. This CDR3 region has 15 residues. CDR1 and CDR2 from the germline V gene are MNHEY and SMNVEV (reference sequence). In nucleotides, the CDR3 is TGTGCCAGCAGGGGGACTAGCGGGAGTATCTATGAGCAGTTCTTC. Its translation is CASRGTSGSIYEQFF.

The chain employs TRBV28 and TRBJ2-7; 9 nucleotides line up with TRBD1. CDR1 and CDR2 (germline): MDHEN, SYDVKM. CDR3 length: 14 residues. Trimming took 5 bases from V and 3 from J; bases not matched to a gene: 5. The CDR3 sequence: CASSPGDRVYEQYF. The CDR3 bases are TGTGCCAGCAGTCCAGGGGACAGGGTCTACGAGCAGTACTTC.